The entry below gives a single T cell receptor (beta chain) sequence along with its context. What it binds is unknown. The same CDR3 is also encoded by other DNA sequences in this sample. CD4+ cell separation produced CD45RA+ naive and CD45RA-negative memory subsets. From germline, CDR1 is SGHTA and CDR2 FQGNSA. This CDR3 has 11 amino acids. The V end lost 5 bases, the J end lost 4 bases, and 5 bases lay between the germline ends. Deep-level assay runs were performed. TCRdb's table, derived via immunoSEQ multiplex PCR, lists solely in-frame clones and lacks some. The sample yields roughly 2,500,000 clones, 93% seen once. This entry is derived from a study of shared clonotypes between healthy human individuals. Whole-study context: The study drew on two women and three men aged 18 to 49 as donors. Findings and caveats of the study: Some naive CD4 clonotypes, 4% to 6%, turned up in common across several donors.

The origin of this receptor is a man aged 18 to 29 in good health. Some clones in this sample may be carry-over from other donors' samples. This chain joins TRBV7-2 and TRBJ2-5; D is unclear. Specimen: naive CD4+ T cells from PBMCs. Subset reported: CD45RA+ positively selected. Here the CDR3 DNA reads TGTGCCAGCAGCCCCGGAGAGACCCAGTACTTC. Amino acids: CASSPGETQYF.